The sequence of this T cell receptor (beta chain) was determined in a study of T-cell reconstitution after alpha-beta-depleted transplantation in children. This clonotype has more than one count but fewer than ten. The TCRbeta library incorporated unique molecular identifiers. TCRdb used MiXCR to reprocess the PCR reads, holding one entry per CDR3 protein. The sample carries about 500,000 distinct CDR3 sequences, approximately 29% recorded once. The CDR3 loop spans 15 amino acids. Germline CDR1 is SGHKS and CDR2 is YYEKEE (reference sequence). Between the trimmed V and J ends, which lost 2 bases and 3 bases, there was a span of 15 bases.

The clonotype originates from a human donor who donated a stem cell graft to a child with aplastic anemia. The starting material was PBMCs from the stem cell graft donor, obtained from the stem cell graft. This chain connects TRBV5-5 to TRBJ2-7; no firm D call. The CDR3 spells CASSLSNVPGYEQYF. CDR3 nucleotide sequence: TGTGCCAGCAGCTTATCCAATGTCCCAGGCTACGAGCAGTACTTC.